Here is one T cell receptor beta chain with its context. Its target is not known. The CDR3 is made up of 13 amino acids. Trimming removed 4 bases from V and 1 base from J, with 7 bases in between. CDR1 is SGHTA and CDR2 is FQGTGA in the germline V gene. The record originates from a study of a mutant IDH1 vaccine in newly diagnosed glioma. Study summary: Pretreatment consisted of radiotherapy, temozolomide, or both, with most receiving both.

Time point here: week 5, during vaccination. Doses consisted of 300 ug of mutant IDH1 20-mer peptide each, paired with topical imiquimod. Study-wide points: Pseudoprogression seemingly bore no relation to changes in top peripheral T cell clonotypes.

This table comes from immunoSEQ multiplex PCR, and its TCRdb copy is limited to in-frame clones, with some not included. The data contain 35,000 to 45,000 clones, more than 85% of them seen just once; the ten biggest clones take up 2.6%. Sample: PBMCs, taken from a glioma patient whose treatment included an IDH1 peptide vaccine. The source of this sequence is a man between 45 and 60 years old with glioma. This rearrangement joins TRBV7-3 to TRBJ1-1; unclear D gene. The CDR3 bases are TGTGCCAGCAGCTCAAGCCCGAACACTGAAGCTTTCTTT. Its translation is CASSSSPNTEAFF.